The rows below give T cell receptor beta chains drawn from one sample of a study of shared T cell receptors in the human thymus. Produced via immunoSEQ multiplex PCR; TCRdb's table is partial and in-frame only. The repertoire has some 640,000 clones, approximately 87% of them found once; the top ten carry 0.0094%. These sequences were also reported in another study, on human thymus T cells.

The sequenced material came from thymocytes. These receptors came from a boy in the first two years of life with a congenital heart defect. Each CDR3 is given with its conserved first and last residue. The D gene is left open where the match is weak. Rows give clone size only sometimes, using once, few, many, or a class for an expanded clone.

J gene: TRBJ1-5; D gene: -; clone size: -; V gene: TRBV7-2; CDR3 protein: CASSSPSPLNHQPQHF; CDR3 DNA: TGTGCCAGCAGCTCCCCAAGCCCTCTTAATCATCAGCCCCAGCATTTT
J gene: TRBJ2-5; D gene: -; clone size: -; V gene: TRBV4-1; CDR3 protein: CASSGHSLQETQYF; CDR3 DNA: TGCGCCAGCAGTGGCCACAGCCTCCAAGAGACCCAGTACTTC
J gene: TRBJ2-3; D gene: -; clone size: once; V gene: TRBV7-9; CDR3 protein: CASSLRHLGGGMGTDTQYF; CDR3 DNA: TGTGCCAGCAGCTTAAGGCACCTAGGTGGCGGGATGGGAACAGATACGCAGTATTTT
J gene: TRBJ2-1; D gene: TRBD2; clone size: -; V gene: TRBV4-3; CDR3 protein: CASSQDWAGGPDNEQFF; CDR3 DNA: TGCGCCAGCAGCCAAGATTGGGCGGGGGGGCCAGACAATGAGCAGTTCTTC
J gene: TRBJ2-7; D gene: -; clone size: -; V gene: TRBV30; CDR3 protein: CAWSVRYYSYEQYF; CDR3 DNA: TGTGCCTGGAGTGTACGATACTACTCCTACGAGCAGTACTTC
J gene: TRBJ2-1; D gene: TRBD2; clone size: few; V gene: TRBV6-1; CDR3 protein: CASSEVGGRYNEQFF; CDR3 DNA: TGTGCCAGCAGTGAAGTGGGGGGGAGATACAATGAGCAGTTCTTC
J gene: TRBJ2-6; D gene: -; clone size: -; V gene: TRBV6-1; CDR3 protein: CASSGYSGANVLTF; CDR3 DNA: TGTGCCAGCAGTGGGTACTCAGGGGCCAACGTCCTGACTTTC
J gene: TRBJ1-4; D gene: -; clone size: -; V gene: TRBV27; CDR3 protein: CASPTQAASEKLFF; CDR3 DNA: TGTGCCAGCCCAACCCAAGCCGCTAGTGAAAAACTGTTTTTT
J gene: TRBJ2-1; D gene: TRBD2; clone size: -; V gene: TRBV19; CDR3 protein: CASSIPIAGPFPNEQFF; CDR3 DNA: TGTGCCAGTAGTATCCCCATAGCGGGGCCCTTTCCTAATGAGCAGTTCTTC
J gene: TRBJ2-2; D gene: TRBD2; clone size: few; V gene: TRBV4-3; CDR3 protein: CASSQVSVGRENTGELFF; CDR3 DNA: TGCGCCAGCAGCCAAGTGTCGGTCGGGAGGGAGAACACCGGGGAGCTGTTTTTT
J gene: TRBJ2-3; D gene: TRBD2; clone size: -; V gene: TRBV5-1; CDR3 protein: CASSLELLAGYQTDTQYF; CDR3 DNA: TGCGCCAGCAGCTTGGAACTTCTAGCGGGATATCAGACAGATACGCAGTATTTT
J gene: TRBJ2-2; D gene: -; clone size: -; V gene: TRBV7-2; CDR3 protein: CASSLIGGADGELFF; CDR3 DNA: TGTGCCAGCAGCTTAATAGGAGGGGCGGACGGGGAGCTGTTTTTT
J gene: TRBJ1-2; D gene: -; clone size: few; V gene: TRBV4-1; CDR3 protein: CASSQDLYGYTF; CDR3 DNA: TGCGCCAGCAGCCAAGACCTCTATGGCTACACCTTC
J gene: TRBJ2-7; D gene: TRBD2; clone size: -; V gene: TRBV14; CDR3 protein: CASSQWPRVGGKTYEQYF; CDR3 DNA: TGTGCCAGCAGCCAATGGCCTAGGGTGGGAGGGAAGACCTACGAGCAGTACTTC
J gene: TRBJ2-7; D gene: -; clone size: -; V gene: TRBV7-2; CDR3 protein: CASSLGRENEQYF; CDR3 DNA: TGTGCCAGCAGCTTAGGTAGGGAGAACGAGCAGTACTTC
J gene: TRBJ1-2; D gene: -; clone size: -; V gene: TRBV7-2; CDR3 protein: CASSLGQGRAYGYTF; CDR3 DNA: TGTGCCAGCAGCTTAGGCCAGGGCAGGGCCTATGGCTACACCTTC
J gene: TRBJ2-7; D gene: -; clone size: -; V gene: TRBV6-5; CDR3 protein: CASRHGQGSHEQYF; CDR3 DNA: TGTGCCAGCAGACACGGGCAGGGTTCTCACGAGCAGTACTTC
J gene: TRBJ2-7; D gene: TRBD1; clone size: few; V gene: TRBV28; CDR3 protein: CASSRDRGYEQYF; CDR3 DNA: TGTGCCAGCAGCCGGGACAGGGGCTACGAGCAGTACTTC
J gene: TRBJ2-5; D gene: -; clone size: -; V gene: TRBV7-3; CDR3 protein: CASSFQDLYETQYF; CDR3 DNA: TGTGCCAGCAGCTTCCAAGATCTATACGAGACCCAGTACTTC
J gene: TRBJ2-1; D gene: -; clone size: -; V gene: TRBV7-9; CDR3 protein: CASSSLGLNNEQFF; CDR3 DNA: TGTGCCAGCAGCTCCCTGGGACTGAACAATGAGCAGTTCTTC
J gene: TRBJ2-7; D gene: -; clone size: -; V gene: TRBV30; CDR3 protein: CAWSHRELGEQYF; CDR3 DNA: TGTGCCTGGAGTCACAGGGAACTGGGCGAGCAGTACTTC
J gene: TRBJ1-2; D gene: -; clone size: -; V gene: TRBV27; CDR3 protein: CASSRRRRANYGYTF; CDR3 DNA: TGTGCCAGCAGTCGGCGCCGGAGGGCGAACTATGGCTACACCTTC
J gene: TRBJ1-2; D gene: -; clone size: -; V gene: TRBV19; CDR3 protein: CASTGGVFEEVVFSGYTF; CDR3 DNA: TGTGCCAGTACTGGTGGGGTTTTCGAGGAGGTGGTTTTCAGCGGCTACACCTTC
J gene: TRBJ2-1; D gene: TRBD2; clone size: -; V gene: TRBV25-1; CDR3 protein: CASTGLAGGQSSYNEQFF; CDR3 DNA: TGTGCCAGCACCGGACTAGCGGGAGGTCAGAGCTCCTACAATGAGCAGTTCTTC
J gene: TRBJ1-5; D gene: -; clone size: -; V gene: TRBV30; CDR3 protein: CAWSVLGHPDPQPQHF; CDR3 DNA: TGTGCCTGGAGTGTACTAGGGCACCCAGACCCCCAGCCCCAGCATTTT
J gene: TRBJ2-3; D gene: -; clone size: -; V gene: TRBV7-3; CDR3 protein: CASSLSTGEATDTQYF; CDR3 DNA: TGTGCCAGCAGCTTAAGCACGGGGGAAGCAACAGATACGCAGTATTTT
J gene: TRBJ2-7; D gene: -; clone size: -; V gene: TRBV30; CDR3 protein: CAWGRRGVIYEQYF; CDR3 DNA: TGTGCCTGGGGTCGTCGTGGAGTTATCTACGAGCAGTACTTC
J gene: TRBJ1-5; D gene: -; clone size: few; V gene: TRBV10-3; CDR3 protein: CAISGQSNQPQHF; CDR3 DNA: TGTGCCATCAGCGGACAGAGCAATCAGCCCCAGCATTTT
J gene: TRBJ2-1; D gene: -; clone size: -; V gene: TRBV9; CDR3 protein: CASGGTPVRVHNEQFF; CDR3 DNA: TGTGCCAGCGGCGGAACACCCGTCCGGGTCCACAATGAGCAGTTCTTC
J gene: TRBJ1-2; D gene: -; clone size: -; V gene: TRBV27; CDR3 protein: CASSLGGSNYGYTF; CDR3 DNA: TGTGCCAGCAGTTTAGGGGGGAGCAACTATGGCTACACCTTC
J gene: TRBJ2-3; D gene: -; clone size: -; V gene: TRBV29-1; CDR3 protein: CSVDLRTDTQYF; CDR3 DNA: TGCAGCGTTGACCTAAGAACAGATACGCAGTATTTT
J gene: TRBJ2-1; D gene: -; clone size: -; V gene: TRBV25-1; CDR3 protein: CASSDRAAYNEQFF; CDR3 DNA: TGTGCCAGCAGTGACAGGGCCGCCTACAATGAGCAGTTCTTC
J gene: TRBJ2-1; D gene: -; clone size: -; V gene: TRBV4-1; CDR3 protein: CASSQAYRDNDYNEQFF; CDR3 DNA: TGCGCCAGCAGCCAAGCCTACCGGGACAACGACTACAATGAGCAGTTCTTC
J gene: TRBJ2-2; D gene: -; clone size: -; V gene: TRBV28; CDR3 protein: CASYRPTAGELFF; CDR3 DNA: TGTGCCAGCTATAGGCCAACAGCCGGGGAGCTGTTTTTT
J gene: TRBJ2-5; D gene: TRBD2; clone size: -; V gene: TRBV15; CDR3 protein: CATSRHLELAGGTQETQYF; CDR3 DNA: TGTGCCACCAGCAGACACCTCGAACTAGCGGGGGGTACGCAAGAGACCCAGTACTTC
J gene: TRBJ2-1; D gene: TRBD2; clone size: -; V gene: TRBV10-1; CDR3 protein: CASGNPSSGTFNELFF; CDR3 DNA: TGCGCCAGCGGAAACCCGTCCAGCGGGACTTTCAATGAGCTGTTCTTC
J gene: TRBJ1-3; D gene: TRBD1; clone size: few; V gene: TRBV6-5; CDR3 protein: CASRSDREGNTIYF; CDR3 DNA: TGTGCCAGCAGGTCAGACAGGGAAGGAAACACCATATATTTT
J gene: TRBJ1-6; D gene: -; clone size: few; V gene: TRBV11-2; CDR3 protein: CASSPLRGENSPLHF; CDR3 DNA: TGTGCCAGCAGCCCGCTCAGGGGTGAGAATTCACCCCTCCACTTT
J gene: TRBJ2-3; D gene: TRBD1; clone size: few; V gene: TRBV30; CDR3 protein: CAWSVPRDRAQTDTQYF; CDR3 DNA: TGTGCCTGGAGTGTCCCCCGGGACAGGGCTCAGACAGATACGCAGTATTTT
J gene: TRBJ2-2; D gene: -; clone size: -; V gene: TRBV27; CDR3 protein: CASRGVGNLNTGELFF; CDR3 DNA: TGTGCCAGCAGAGGGGTTGGAAACTTGAACACCGGGGAGCTGTTTTTT
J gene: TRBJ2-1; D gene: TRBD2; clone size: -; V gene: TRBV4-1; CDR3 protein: CASSHHKLAFAGGGNEQFF; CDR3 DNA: TGCGCCAGCAGCCATCACAAACTCGCCTTCGCGGGGGGAGGCAATGAGCAGTTCTTC
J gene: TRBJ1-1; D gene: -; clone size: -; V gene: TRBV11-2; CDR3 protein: CASSLNRVRSTEAFF; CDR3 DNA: TGTGCCAGCAGCCTTAACAGGGTAAGGAGCACTGAAGCTTTCTTT
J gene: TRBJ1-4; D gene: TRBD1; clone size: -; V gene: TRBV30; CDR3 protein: CAWRDRGFEKLFF; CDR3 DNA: TGTGCCTGGAGGGACAGGGGTTTTGAAAAACTGTTTTTT
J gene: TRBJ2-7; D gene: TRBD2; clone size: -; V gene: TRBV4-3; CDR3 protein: CASSQDCAGEYEQYF; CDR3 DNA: TGCGCCAGCAGCCAAGACTGCGCGGGAGAATACGAGCAGTACTTC
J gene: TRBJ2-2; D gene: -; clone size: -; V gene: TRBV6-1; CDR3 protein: CASKWAGWVAGELFF; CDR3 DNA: TGTGCCAGCAAGTGGGCGGGGTGGGTTGCCGGGGAGCTGTTTTTT
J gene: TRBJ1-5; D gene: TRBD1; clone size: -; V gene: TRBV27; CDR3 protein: CASSLSRQGSYNNQPQHF; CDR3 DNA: TGTGCCAGCAGTTTATCCCGACAGGGATCCTATAACAATCAGCCCCAGCATTTT
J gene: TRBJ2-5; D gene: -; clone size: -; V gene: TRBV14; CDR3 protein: CASSLPGTPTAGTQYF; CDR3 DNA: TGTGCCAGCAGCCTTCCCGGGACACCAACGGCGGGGACCCAGTACTTC
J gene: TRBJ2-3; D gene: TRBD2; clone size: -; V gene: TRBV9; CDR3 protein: CASSVGLAGPTDTQYF; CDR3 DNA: TGTGCCAGCAGCGTGGGACTAGCGGGGCCCACAGATACGCAGTATTTT
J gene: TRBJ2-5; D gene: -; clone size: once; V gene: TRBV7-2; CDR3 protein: CASSSRGQETQYF; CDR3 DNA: TGTGCCAGCAGCAGCCGGGGGCAAGAGACCCAGTACTTC
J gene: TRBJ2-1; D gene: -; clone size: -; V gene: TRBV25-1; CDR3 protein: CASSDLDSENEQFF; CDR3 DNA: TGTGCCAGCAGTGACCTGGACAGCGAAAATGAGCAGTTCTTC
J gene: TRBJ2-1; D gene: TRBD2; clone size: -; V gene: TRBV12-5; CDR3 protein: CASGLAGGNEQFF; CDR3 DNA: TGTGCTAGCGGACTAGCGGGAGGAAATGAGCAGTTCTTC
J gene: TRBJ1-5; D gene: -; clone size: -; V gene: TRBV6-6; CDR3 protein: CASSYRATPSNQPQHF; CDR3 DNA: TGTGCCAGCAGTTACCGAGCAACGCCTAGCAATCAGCCCCAGCATTTT
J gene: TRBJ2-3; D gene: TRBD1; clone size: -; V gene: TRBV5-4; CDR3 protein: CASSFRSGQGYYFGTDTQYF; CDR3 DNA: TGTGCCAGCAGCTTCAGGTCGGGACAGGGATATTATTTTGGCACAGATACGCAGTATTTT
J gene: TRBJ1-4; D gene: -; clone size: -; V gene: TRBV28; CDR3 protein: CASSFSSGRREKLFF; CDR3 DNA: TGTGCCAGCAGTTTTTCGTCAGGGAGGCGTGAAAAACTGTTTTTT
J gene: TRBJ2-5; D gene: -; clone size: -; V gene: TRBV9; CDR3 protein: CASSVAPFGDQETQYF; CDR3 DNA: TGTGCCAGCAGCGTAGCTCCTTTCGGGGATCAAGAGACCCAGTACTTC
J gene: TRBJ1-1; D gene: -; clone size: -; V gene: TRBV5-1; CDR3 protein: CASSLADSAEAFF; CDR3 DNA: TGCGCCAGCAGCTTGGCCGATTCGGCTGAAGCTTTCTTT
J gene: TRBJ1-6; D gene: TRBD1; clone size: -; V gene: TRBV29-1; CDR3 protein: CSVQDRNGSPLHF; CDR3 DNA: TGCAGCGTTCAGGACAGGAACGGTTCACCCCTCCACTTT
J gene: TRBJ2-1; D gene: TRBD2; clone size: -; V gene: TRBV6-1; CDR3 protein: CASSEGLAGASEQFF; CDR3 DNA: TGTGCCAGCAGTGAAGGACTAGCGGGGGCGTCCGAGCAGTTCTTC
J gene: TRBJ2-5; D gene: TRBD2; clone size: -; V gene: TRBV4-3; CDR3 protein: CASSHAGRGEETQYF; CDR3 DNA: TGCGCCAGCAGCCACGCCGGCCGGGGGGAAGAGACCCAGTACTTC
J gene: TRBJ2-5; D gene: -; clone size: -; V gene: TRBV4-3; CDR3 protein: CASSRQGQETQYF; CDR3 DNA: TGCGCCAGCAGCCGCCAGGGGCAAGAGACCCAGTACTTC